A single sample gave rise to the 12 T cell receptor beta chains below, sequenced in a study of CD8 T cells in ankylosing spondylitis. No antigen has been assigned to these receptors. TCRdb used MiXCR to reprocess the 5' RACE reads, holding one entry per CDR3 protein. The table records almost 400,000 distinct CDR3 sequences, approximately 20% of them present only once. Whole-study findings and limits: The study identified a TCR beta motif of fewer than 10 highly homologous variants that appeared characteristic of ankylosing spondylitis blood.

The sample was blood, either unsorted or a sorted T cell fraction (not recorded which). The source is a male donor with ankylosing spondylitis.

J is TRBJ1-5 and V is TRBV21-1. TRBV21-1 is a pseudogene locus. The length of the CDR3 is 15 residues. The CDR3 DNA follows: TGTGCCAGCAGCAAAGCGGCAGTAAACCATCAGCCCCAGCATTTT. Translated: CASSKAAVNHQPQHF.

This clonotype has only a few counts. The chain links TRBV9 to TRBJ2-5; 11 bases fit TRBD2. The CDR3 sequence is 15 residues long. The junction had 3 bases not matched to a gene; V was cut back by 1 base and J by 4 bases. Per germline, CDR1 SGDLS and CDR2 YYNGEE. CDR3 DNA: TGTGCCAGCAGCGTAACTAGCGGGAGATCAGAGACCCAGTACTTC. As protein: CASSVTSGRSETQYF. Full variable domain (remainder filled in from reference TRBV9 and TRBJ2-5): DSGVTQTPKHLITATGQRVTLRCSPRSGDLSVYWYQQSLDQGLQFLIQYYNGEERAKGNILERFSAQQFPDLHSELNLSSLELGDSALYFCASSVTSGRSETQYFGPGTRLLVL.

The table lists this clonotype with many counts. The junction departs from the called germline gene at one end, perhaps through a read error. CDR3 residues: CASSLTSGSYEQYF. CDR3 in DNA: TGTGCCAGCAGTTTAACTAGCGGGAGTTACGAGCAGTACTTC. The chain joins TRBV5-1 to TRBJ2-7, with 11 positions matching TRBD2. The CDR3 extends over 14 amino acids. CDR1 and CDR2 from the germline V gene are SGHRS and YFSETQ.

This clonotype was picked up a small number of times. The chain couples TRBV18 to TRBJ2-1; 11 bases are shared with TRBD2. The germline V gene encodes CDR1 KGHSH and CDR2 LQKENI. Trimming removed 5 bases from V and 7 bases from J; junction bases left unmatched: 16. The CDR3 contains 18 residues. The CDR3 DNA is TGTGCCAGCTCAACACAGCGCAATCTAGCGGGAGGCTCTAATGAGCAGTTCTTC. Amino acids: CASSTQRNLAGGSNEQFF. Using reference TRBV18 and TRBJ2-1 for the parts outside the CDR3, the full variable domain is NAGVMQNPRHLVRRRGQEARLRCSPMKGHSHVYWYRQLPEEGLKFMVYLQKENIIDESGMPKERFSAEFPKEGPSILRIQQVVRGDSAAYFCASSTQRNLAGGSNEQFFGPGTRLTVL.

The rearrangement joins TRBV6-2 or TRBV6-3 to TRBJ1-5; 10 bases align to TRBD1. The CDR3 sequence is 15 residues long. Per germline, CDR1 MNHEY and CDR2 SVGEGT. Trimming removed 2 bases from V and 9 bases from J; junction bases left unmatched: 7. The CDR3 DNA reads as TGTGCCAGCAGTTACGGGACAGGGGATGGACGGCCCCAGCATTTT. Amino acid sequence: CASSYGTGDGRPQHF.

V gene TRBV5-5 combines with J gene TRBJ2-3; 8 positions match TRBD1. Germline lookup yields CDR1 SGHKS and CDR2 YYEKEE (reference sequence). CDR3 length equals 16 residues. With V trimmed by 0 bases and J by 3 bases, 6 bases remained unmatched. Here the CDR3 reads CASSLALQGVTDTQYF. In DNA form, the CDR3 reads TGTGCCAGCAGCTTGGCCCTACAGGGGGTTACAGATACGCAGTATTTT.

This clonotype appeared many times. The rearrangement links TRBV5-7 to TRBJ1-1; D is ambiguous. TRBV5-7 counts as an open reading frame of uncertain function. This CDR3 contains 10 residues. V was pared by 5 bases and J by 5 bases, with 4 bases between. Written as DNA, the CDR3 is TGTGCCAGCAGGAGAACTGAAGCTTTCTTT. It encodes CASRRTEAFF.

This chain joins TRBV25-1 and TRBJ2-6; a possible D gene is TRBD1 (5 bases). Trimming shortened V by 3 bases and J by 0 bases, and 12 bases separated the two germline ends. Germline-derived CDR1 and CDR2 are MGHDK and SYGVNS. The CDR3 sequence is 17 residues long. For the CDR3, the DNA is TGTGCCAGCAGTGAGTGGACACTGGACTCTGGGGCCAACGTCCTGACTTTC. This sequence encodes CASSEWTLDSGANVLTF.

This clonotype was observed a few times. This chain joins TRBV20-1 and TRBJ2-1; possible D gene TRBD1, 6 bases. CDR3 length equals 14 residues. The germline CDR1 and CDR2 sequences are DFQATT and SNEGSKA (reference sequence). Trimming stripped 1 base from V and 3 bases from J, with 10 bases between. CDR3 region: CSARAGEFYNEQFF. In DNA, the CDR3 is TGCAGTGCTAGAGCAGGGGAATTCTACAATGAGCAGTTCTTC.

This clonotype was counted a few times. The V and J genes are TRBV6-5 and TRBJ2-7; no reliable D call. Germline CDR1 reads MNHEY; CDR2 reads SVGAGI. The CDR3 totals 14 residues. Trimming removed 2 bases from V and 3 bases from J, with 11 bases in between. The CDR3 here is CASSYQQPLYEQYF. The CDR3 nucleotides are TGTGCCAGCAGTTACCAACAGCCCCTCTACGAGCAGTACTTC.

The chain combines TRBV20-1 with TRBJ2-3; a weak D match, TRBD2 (6 bases). Germline V gene data show CDR1 as DFQATT and CDR2 as SNEGSKA (reference sequence). Trimming took 1 base from V and 2 from J, leaving 19 bases between them. The CDR3 loop spans 17 amino acids. The CDR3 loop is CSARGISSAIYTDTQYF. The DNA of the CDR3 is TGCAGTGCTAGAGGGATTTCTAGCGCTATTTACACAGATACGCAGTATTTT.

There are a few counts of this clonotype. This rearrangement joins TRBV20-1 to TRBJ1-5; TRBD1 aligns across 8 bases. The CDR3 contains 14 residues. Trimming cost V 6 bases and J 1 base; bases outside gene matches: 5. The germline V gene encodes CDR1 DFQATT and CDR2 SNEGSKA (reference sequence). The chain's CDR3 is CSADDRGSNQPQHF. Written as DNA, the CDR3 is TGCAGTGCCGATGACAGGGGAAGCAATCAGCCCCAGCATTTT.